This T cell receptor beta chain was sequenced for a study of blood T cell repertoires in COVID-19. Whole-study context: Italy, Spain and the United States were the sources of the convalescent and acute COVID-19 samples.

This clone was picked up one time. Participants' own reports of clinical history determined their cohort assignment. CDR3 size: 10 residues. Trimming left V 6 bases short and J 8 bases short, with 10 bases between. Germline assignment: CDR1 DFQATT and CDR2 SNEGSKA (reference sequence). The table came from immunoSEQ multiplex PCR; TCRdb's copy has only in-frame clones and leaves some out. The table shows about 390,000 clones, with around 87% occurring only once. Sample: PBMCs or T cells enriched from blood (not recorded which). This receptor was identified in a woman in her forties or fifties who had recovered from COVID-19. J is TRBJ1-1 and V is TRBV20-1; D may be TRBD1 (6 bases). CDR3 residues: CSAVQGEAFF. CDR3 sequence (DNA): TGCAGTGCGGTGCAGGGGGAAGCTTTCTTT.